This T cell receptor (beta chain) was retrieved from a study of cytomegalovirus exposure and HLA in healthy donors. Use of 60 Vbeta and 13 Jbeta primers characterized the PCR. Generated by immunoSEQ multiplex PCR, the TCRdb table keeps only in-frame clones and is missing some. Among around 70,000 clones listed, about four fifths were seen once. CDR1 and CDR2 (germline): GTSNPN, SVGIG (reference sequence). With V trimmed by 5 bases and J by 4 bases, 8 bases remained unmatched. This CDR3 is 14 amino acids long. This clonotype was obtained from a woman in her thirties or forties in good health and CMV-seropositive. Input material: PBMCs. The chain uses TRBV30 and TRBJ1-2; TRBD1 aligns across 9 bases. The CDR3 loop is CAWDPDRGVYGYTF. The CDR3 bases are TGTGCCTGGGACCCAGACAGGGGGGTCTATGGCTACACCTTC.